What follows are 22 T cell receptor beta chains derived from one specimen sequenced in a study of blood T cell repertoires in COVID-19. TCRdb's copy holds only in-frame clones and misses some; the assay was immunoSEQ multiplex PCR. The sample carries 150,000 to 200,000 clones, 65% to 80% recorded once. Sequenced sample: peripheral blood. These receptors came from a middle-aged man who had recovered from COVID-19.

This chain connects TRBV27 to TRBJ1-5, with D uncertain. From germline, CDR1 is MNHEY and CDR2 SMNVEV (reference sequence). V lost 5 bases to trimming and J lost 7 bases, with 12 bases between them. The CDR3 consists of 13 residues. CDR3 nucleotide sequence: TGTGCCAGCAGTACGGTACCCGGGCAGCCCCAGCATTTT. Translation gives CASSTVPGQPQHF.

The rearrangement links TRBV6-1 to TRBJ1-3; unclear D gene. The germline gives CDR1 MNHNS, CDR2 SASEGT. The CDR3 spans 14 residues. V was clipped by 1 base and J by 8 bases, with 12 bases between them. The DNA for the CDR3 is TGTGCCAGCAGTGAAGTGGGGTGGAGGCACACCATATATTTT. Protein product: CASSEVGWRHTIYF.

V is TRBV2 and J is TRBJ2-1, with a possible D match to TRBD2 (6 bases). CDR1 and CDR2 (germline): SNHLY, FYNNEI. The V end was cut by 7 bases, the J end by 13 bases, with 14 bases between. The CDR3 has 11 residues. For the CDR3, the DNA is TGTGCCAGCACCGGGAGCCTAGAACAGTTCTTC. Translating gives CASTGSLEQFF.

The rearrangement joins TRBV7-2 to TRBJ2-6; the D gene is possibly TRBD1 (6 bases). The germline V gene encodes CDR1 SGHTA and CDR2 FQGNSA. Between the trimmed V and J ends, which lost 1 base and 2 bases, there was a span of 9 bases. The length of the CDR3 is 16 residues. CDR3 protein: CASSLGAGAGANVLTF. The CDR3 coding sequence is TGTGCCAGCAGCTTAGGAGCAGGGGCTGGGGCCAACGTCCTGACTTTC. The full variable domain, with the rest looked up from reference TRBV7-2 and TRBJ2-6, is GAGVSQSPSNKVTEKGKDVELRCDPISGHTALYWYRQSLGQGLEFLIYFQGNSAPDKSGLPSDRFSAERTGGSVSTLTIQRTQQEDSAVYLCASSLGAGAGANVLTFGAGSRLTVL.

J is TRBJ2-3 and V is TRBV3-1 (or the pseudogene TRBV3-2); TRBD2 is a possible D gene (6 bases). CDR3 size: 15 residues. With 3 bases removed from V and 4 bases from J, the gap between germline ends came to 14 bases. CDR1 and CDR2 from the germline V gene are LGHDT and YNNKEL (reference sequence). CDR3 in DNA: TGTGCCAGCAGCCAGTTCGGGAGAGGGGCAGATACGCAGTATTTT. As protein: CASSQFGRGADTQYF.

The chain combines TRBV24-1 with TRBJ2-1, with 9 bases fitting TRBD2. V shed 4 bases and J 10 bases; nucleotides not matched to a gene: 16. Germline CDR1 KGHDR, CDR2 SFDVKD. The CDR3 covers 17 residues. This CDR3 reads CATSDSLSSGSHGEQFF. As DNA, the CDR3 is TGTGCCACCAGTGACTCCCTAAGTAGCGGGAGCCACGGGGAGCAGTTCTTC.

This chain joins TRBV27 and TRBJ2-1; D perhaps matches TRBD2 (6 bases). The ends were cut back, 5 bases at V and 2 bases at J, with 19 bases in the middle. Looked up from germline, CDR1 is MNHEY and CDR2 is SMNVEV (reference sequence). This CDR3 contains 17 residues. CDR3 loop: CASSLSGFTVAYNEQFF. The CDR3 coding sequence is TGTGCCAGCAGTCTTAGCGGATTCACGGTAGCCTACAATGAGCAGTTCTTC.

V and J are TRBV7-3 and TRBJ2-1; 7 nucleotides match TRBD2. The CDR3 has 14 amino acids. Looked up from germline, CDR1 is SGHTA and CDR2 is FQGTGA. The V segment lost 4 bases and the J segment 5 bases; nucleotides outside the gene matches: 5. The CDR3 region is CASSYSGGHNEQFF. The CDR3 region has the DNA TGTGCCAGCAGCTATTCGGGGGGACACAATGAGCAGTTCTTC.

The V and J genes are TRBV6-5 and TRBJ2-7; 9 bases fit TRBD1. Germline V lookup: CDR1 MNHEY, CDR2 SVGAGI. The trim removed 4 bases at V and 3 bases at J, leaving 4 bases unmatched. The CDR3 length is 14 residues. CDR3 in DNA: TGTGCCAGCAGTTTTGACAGGGGGAACTACGAGCAGTACTTC. Its protein is CASSFDRGNYEQYF.

This chain connects TRBV30 to TRBJ2-7; D unresolved. The V end was cut by 3 bases, the J end by 3 bases, with 6 bases between. CDR1 GTSNPN and CDR2 SVGIG come from the germline V gene (reference sequence). There are 11 residues in the CDR3. DNA for the CDR3: TGTGCCTGGAGCACCGGCTACGAGCAGTACTTC. It yields the protein CAWSTGYEQYF. Based on the CDR3 plus reference TRBV30 and TRBJ2-7, the full variable domain is SQTIHQWPATLVQPVGSPLSLECTVEGTSNPNLYWYRQAAGRGLQLLFYSVGIGQISSEVPQNLSASRPQDRQFILSSKKLLLSDSGFYLCAWSTGYEQYFGPGTRLTVT.

This clone was counted a few times. This rearrangement joins TRBV24-1 to TRBJ2-1, with 14 bases matching TRBD2. The V and J ends lost 5 bases and 7 bases, in that order; junction bases with no gene match: 0. Germline CDR1 and CDR2: KGHDR and SFDVKD. The CDR3 contains 14 residues. The CDR3 sequence is CATSGTSGRNEQFF. CDR3 DNA: TGTGCCACCAGTGGGACTAGCGGGAGGAATGAGCAGTTCTTC.

This chain joins TRBV27 and TRBJ2-1; D might be TRBD1 (5 bases). Germline V gene lookup returns CDR1 MNHEY and CDR2 SMNVEV (reference sequence). V lost 5 bases and J lost 1, with 12 bases in between. The CDR3 spans 15 residues. For the CDR3, the DNA is TGTGCCAGCAGTAAAGGGGTACTATCCTACAATGAGCAGTTCTTC. This translates into CASSKGVLSYNEQFF.

This chain joins TRBV10-2 and TRBJ2-7; TRBD1 agrees at 7 bases. Trimming removed 7 bases from V and 0 bases from J; junction bases left unmatched: 6. Germline V lookup: CDR1 WSHSY, CDR2 SAAADI. The CDR3 has 14 amino acids. The CDR3 loop reads CASTGQETSYEQYF. As DNA, the CDR3 is TGCGCCAGCACAGGACAGGAGACCTCCTACGAGCAGTACTTC.

This clone was seen more than once but under ten times. The chain uses TRBV6-6 and TRBJ2-1; 9 positions agree with TRBD1. Germline CDR1 and CDR2: MNHNY and SVGAGI (reference sequence). V dropped 2 bases and J dropped 5; count of bases not matched to a gene: 4. The CDR3 consists of 15 residues. CDR3 nucleotide sequence: TGTGCCAGCAGTTACCGACAGGGGGATAACAATGAGCAGTTCTTC. Protein sequence: CASSYRQGDNNEQFF.

The rearrangement links TRBV19 to TRBJ1-4; the D is unclear. This CDR3 has 15 residues. Germline V gives CDR1 LNHDA, CDR2 SQIVND (reference sequence). V gave up 7 bases and J gave up 5 bases, with 17 bases separating them. CDR3 in amino acids: CASKNRRGHNEKLFF. The CDR3 nucleotides are TGTGCCAGTAAAAACCGCCGCGGGCACAATGAAAAACTGTTTTTT. Full variable domain (rest looked up from reference TRBV19 and TRBJ1-4): DGGITQSPKYLFRKEGQNVTLSCEQNLNHDAMYWYRQDPGQGLRLIYYSQIVNDFQKGDIAEGYSVSREKKESFPLTVTSAQKNPTAFYLCASKNRRGHNEKLFFGSGTQLSVL.

The V and J genes are TRBV7-7 and TRBJ2-2; TRBD2 might be the D (5 bases). This CDR3 has 14 amino acids. V lost 3 bases to trimming and J lost 3 bases, with 8 bases between them. Germline CDR1 is SSHAT and CDR2 is FNYEAQ (reference sequence). CDR3 protein: CASSFSGDTGELFF. In nucleotides, the CDR3 is TGTGCCAGCAGCTTCTCCGGGGACACCGGGGAGCTGTTTTTT.

The gene calls are TRBV7-9 and TRBJ2-1, with a weak D call TRBD1 (6 bases). Trimming cost V 3 bases and J 9 bases, with 18 bases left between them. The CDR3 has 15 amino acids. Looked up from germline, CDR1 is SEHNR and CDR2 is FQNEAQ (reference sequence). CDR3 sequence reads: CASSFLTGLPGEQFF. CDR3 coding DNA: TGTGCCAGCAGCTTTTTAACAGGGTTGCCAGGTGAGCAGTTCTTC.

The chain employs TRBV4-1 and TRBJ2-7, with TRBD2 matching 9 bases. CDR3 size: 16 residues. CDR1 MGHRA and CDR2 YSYEKL come from the germline V gene. V trimming: 6 bases; J trimming: 5 bases; junction bases outside the gene matches: 14. The CDR3 sequence is CASSPSPSGGGDEQYF. The CDR3 bases are TGCGCCAGCAGTCCGAGCCCAAGCGGCGGGGGGGACGAGCAGTACTTC.

This clone was observed a few times. The gene calls are TRBV7-9 and TRBJ2-3, with D possibly matching TRBD2 (6 bases). Germline assignment: CDR1 SEHNR and CDR2 FQNEAQ (reference sequence). CDR3 length: 16 amino acids. Trimming removed 3 bases at V and 0 bases at J, with 13 bases between. The chain's CDR3 is CASSLGLPASTDTQYF. CDR3 nucleotide sequence: TGTGCCAGCAGCTTGGGACTCCCAGCTAGCACAGATACGCAGTATTTT. Filled out from reference TRBV7-9 and TRBJ2-3, the complete variable domain reads DTGVSQNPRHKITKRGQNVTFRCDPISEHNRLYWYRQTLGQGPEFLTYFQNEAQLEKSRLLSDRFSAERPKGSFSTLEIQRTEQGDSAMYLCASSLGLPASTDTQYFGPGTRLTVL.

The chain employs TRBV10-2 and TRBJ1-6, with D perhaps matching TRBD1 (6 bases). The CDR3 runs to 13 residues. Trimming took off 10 bases at V and 5 bases at J, with 12 bases between the two ends. Germline assignment: CDR1 WSHSY and CDR2 SAAADI. The CDR3 protein is CATAGQNNSPLHF. CDR3 bases: TGCGCCACCGCTGGACAGAATAATTCACCCCTCCACTTT.

The genes are TRBV19 and TRBJ1-5, with D perhaps matching TRBD1 (6 bases). Trimming removed 6 bases at V and 0 bases at J, with 9 bases between. CDR3 length equals 14 residues. Germline V gene lookup returns CDR1 LNHDA and CDR2 SQIVND (reference sequence). The CDR3 DNA sequence: TGTGCCAGTAGGAGACAGGTTAGCAATCAGCCCCAGCATTTT. Translating gives CASRRQVSNQPQHF.

V is TRBV11-2 and J is TRBJ2-5, with TRBD2 identical over 12 bases. The CDR3 is made up of 18 amino acids. J was trimmed by 4 bases and V by 2 bases; bases with no gene match: 11. Germline loops: CDR1 SGHAT, CDR2 FQNNGV. The CDR3 region has the DNA TGTGCCAGCAGCTTATGGTCTAGCGGGAGGGCCCTTCCAGAGACCCAGTACTTC. This codes for CASSLWSSGRALPETQYF.